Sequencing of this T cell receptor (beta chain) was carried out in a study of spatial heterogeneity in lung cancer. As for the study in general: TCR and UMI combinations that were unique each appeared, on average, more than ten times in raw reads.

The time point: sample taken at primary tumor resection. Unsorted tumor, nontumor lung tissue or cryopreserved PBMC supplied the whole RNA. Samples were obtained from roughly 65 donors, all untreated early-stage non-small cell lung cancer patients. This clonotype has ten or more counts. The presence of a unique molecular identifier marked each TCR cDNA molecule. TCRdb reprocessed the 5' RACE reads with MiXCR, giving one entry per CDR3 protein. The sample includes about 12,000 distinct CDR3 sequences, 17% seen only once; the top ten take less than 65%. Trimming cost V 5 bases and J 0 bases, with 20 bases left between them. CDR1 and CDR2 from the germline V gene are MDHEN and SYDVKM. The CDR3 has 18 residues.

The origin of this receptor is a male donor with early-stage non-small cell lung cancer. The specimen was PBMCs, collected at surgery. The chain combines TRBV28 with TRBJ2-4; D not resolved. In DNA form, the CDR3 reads TGTGCCAGCAGTCCAATGGGATTTGACCAACTAGCCAAAAACATTCAGTACTTC. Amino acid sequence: CASSPMGFDQLAKNIQYF.